Below are 27 T cell receptor beta chains sequenced from a single sample in a study of blood T cell repertoires in COVID-19. Generated by immunoSEQ multiplex PCR, the TCRdb table keeps only in-frame clones and is missing some. The sample carries 60,000 to 75,000 clones, around nine tenths recorded once. The material sequenced was peripheral blood. The source is a woman of 80 years or more with active COVID-19.

This chain joins TRBV24-1 and TRBJ2-3; no definite D call. The CDR3 consists of 13 residues. The V and J ends lost 12 bases and 0 bases respectively, with 12 bases between them. Looked up from germline, CDR1 is KGHDR and CDR2 is SFDVKD. Here the CDR3 DNA reads TGTGCCTCAAGAGATTCTAGCACAGATACGCAGTATTTT. It specifies CASRDSSTDTQYF.

This clone appeared a single time. The chain couples TRBV28 to TRBJ2-7; TRBD2 might be the D (6 bases). This CDR3 has 13 residues. Germline CDR1 is MDHEN and CDR2 is SYDVKM. Trimming pared 5 bases from V and 3 bases from J, leaving 11 bases between. The CDR3 spells CASSPGGIYEQYF. The CDR3 DNA is TGTGCCAGCAGTCCCGGCGGGATCTACGAGCAGTACTTC.

The chain combines TRBV19 with TRBJ2-7; 9 nucleotides agree with TRBD2. Germline V gene data show CDR1 as LNHDA and CDR2 as SQIVND (reference sequence). Germline trimming cut 3 bases from V and 5 bases from J; bases unmatched to any gene: 11. The CDR3 extends over 16 amino acids. The CDR3 sequence is CASSMASGDPRDEQYF. DNA for the CDR3: TGTGCCAGTAGTATGGCTAGCGGGGACCCCCGGGACGAGCAGTACTTC.

This rearrangement joins TRBV3-1 (or the pseudogene TRBV3-2) to TRBJ2-2, with D maybe TRBD1 (5 bases). Germline CDR1 is LGHDT and CDR2 is YNNKEL (reference sequence). The CDR3 contains 14 residues. V dropped 8 bases and J dropped 3 bases, with 13 bases sitting between them. The CDR3 protein is CASGQGLYTGELFF. The CDR3, as DNA: TGTGCCAGCGGTCAGGGTCTCTACACCGGGGAGCTGTTTTTT.

V and J are TRBV10-3 and TRBJ2-3; 11 positions agree with TRBD2. CDR1 and CDR2 (germline): ENHRY, SYGVKD. The CDR3 has 14 amino acids. With 6 bases clipped from V and 7 bases from J, the junction kept 6 bases outside the gene matches. CDR3 sequence reads: CAIRTSGALNTQYF. The DNA for the CDR3 is TGTGCCATCAGGACTAGCGGGGCCCTGAATACGCAGTATTTT.

Note on this clone: Other DNA sequences of this sample code for an identical CDR3. The chain employs TRBV6-5 and TRBJ2-1; TRBD2 agrees at 7 bases. The V segment lost 8 bases and the J segment 6 bases; nucleotides outside the gene matches: 4. The CDR3 covers 12 residues. Germline V gene sequence: CDR1 MNHEY, CDR2 SVGAGI. CDR3 nucleotide sequence: TGTGCCAGCGGACTAGTGGGCAATGAGCAGTTCTTC. This translates into CASGLVGNEQFF.

The V and J genes are TRBV11-2 and TRBJ1-1; 7 nucleotides align to TRBD1. With 5 bases clipped from V and 6 bases from J, the junction kept 3 bases outside the gene matches. The CDR3 length is 12 residues. Looked up from germline, CDR1 is SGHAT and CDR2 is FQNNGV. The CDR3 DNA is TGTGCCAGCAGCCATACAGGGGCTGAAGCTTTCTTT. Encoded protein: CASSHTGAEAFF.

The V call is TRBV3-1 (or the pseudogene TRBV3-2), the J call TRBJ2-5, with TRBD2 as a possible D gene (5 bases). From germline, CDR1 is LGHDT and CDR2 YNNKEL (reference sequence). The CDR3 extends over 14 amino acids. Trimming left V 5 bases short and J 1 base short, with 11 bases between. The CDR3 DNA follows: TGTGCCAGCAGCGCCCGAGGGAGCCAAGAGACCCAGTACTTC. Its translation is CASSARGSQETQYF.

This rearrangement joins TRBV6-6 to TRBJ2-7; TRBD1 might be the D (6 bases). V was cut by 2 bases and J by 6 bases, with 17 bases left in between. The V gene's germline CDR1 is MNHNY and CDR2 SVGAGI (reference sequence). The CDR3 is made up of 15 amino acids. The CDR3 region is CASSYSDPNRAEQYF. The CDR3 region has the DNA TGTGCCAGCAGTTACAGCGACCCGAACAGGGCCGAGCAGTACTTC.

The chain links TRBV18 to TRBJ2-1, with 7 bases lining up with TRBD2. CDR1 is KGHSH, CDR2 LQKENI, per germline. CDR3 size: 16 residues. V shed 1 base, J shed 5 bases, and the junction held 8 bases outside the gene matches. This CDR3 is CASSPRRGGGDNEQFF. For the CDR3, the DNA is TGTGCCAGCTCACCACGGCGAGGTGGGGGGGACAATGAGCAGTTCTTC.

This clone appeared a single time. The chain employs TRBV5-6 and TRBJ2-1; D possibly corresponds to TRBD1 (5 bases). CDR1 is SGHDT and CDR2 is YYEEEE in the germline V gene. The CDR3 loop spans 15 amino acids. The V and J ends lost 4 bases and 6 bases respectively, with 17 bases between them. The CDR3 loop is CASSSTQGFSNEQFF. The CDR3 bases are TGTGCCAGCAGCAGTACTCAGGGCTTCAGCAATGAGCAGTTCTTC. The whole variable domain, filled in from reference TRBV5-6 and TRBJ2-1, reads DAGVTQSPTHLIKTRGQQVTLRCSPKSGHDTVSWYQQALGQGPQFIFQYYEEEERQRGNFPDRFSGHQFPNYSSELNVNALLLGDSALYLCASSSTQGFSNEQFFGPGTRLTVL.

This chain joins TRBV6-2 or TRBV6-3 and TRBJ1-2; D perhaps matches TRBD1 (5 bases). The germline CDR1 and CDR2 sequences are MNHEY and SVGEGT. The CDR3 has 15 amino acids. V lost 2 bases, J lost 8 bases, and 18 bases lay in between. CDR3 DNA sequence: TGTGCCAGCAGTTACGGCGGGGGAATAGAGGTCGGCTACACCTTC. It yields the protein CASSYGGGIEVGYTF.

The CDR3 protein is CASSVGYGYTF. CDR3 nucleotide sequence: TGTGCCAGCAGTGTCGGCTATGGCTACACCTTC. The chain couples TRBV2 to TRBJ1-2; no firm D call. Germline loops: CDR1 SNHLY, CDR2 FYNNEI. The ends were cut back, 4 bases at V and 4 bases at J, with 4 bases in the middle. The CDR3 contains 11 residues.

CDR3 protein: CASCSGQGCTEAFF. CDR3 nucleotide sequence: TGTGCCAGCTGTTCGGGACAGGGATGCACTGAAGCTTTCTTT. The rearrangement uses TRBV18 and TRBJ1-1, with TRBD1 matching over 9 bases. This CDR3 region has 14 residues. Germline V gene sequence: CDR1 KGHSH, CDR2 LQKENI. Trimming removed 7 bases from V and 4 bases from J; junction bases left unmatched: 7. Based on the CDR3 plus reference TRBV18 and TRBJ1-1, the full variable domain is NAGVMQNPRHLVRRRGQEARLRCSPMKGHSHVYWYRQLPEEGLKFMVYLQKENIIDESGMPKERFSAEFPKEGPSILRIQQVVRGDSAAYFCASCSGQGCTEAFFGQGTRLTVV.

The chain links TRBV7-9 to TRBJ1-2; TRBD1 matches 7 bases. Unmatched junction bases numbered 6, after V lost 5 bases and J lost 0 bases. Germline V gene sequence: CDR1 SEHNR, CDR2 FQNEAQ (reference sequence). The CDR3 length is 15 residues. CDR3 protein: CASSPKGTANYGYTF. The CDR3 nucleotides read TGTGCCAGCAGCCCTAAAGGGACAGCTAACTATGGCTACACCTTC.

The sample holds a few counts of this clone. The V call is TRBV20-1, the J call TRBJ1-1, with D tentatively TRBD1 (5 bases). Trimming took 3 bases from V and 6 from J, leaving 17 bases between them. The CDR3 is 14 residues long. Germline CDR1 reads DFQATT; CDR2 reads SNEGSKA (reference sequence). The CDR3 sequence: CSASYAVGGPEAFF. CDR3 in DNA: TGCAGTGCTAGTTATGCCGTCGGGGGACCTGAAGCTTTCTTT.

The rearrangement uses TRBV7-9 and TRBJ2-5; 8 nucleotides agree with TRBD1. Germline V gene lookup returns CDR1 SEHNR and CDR2 FQNEAQ (reference sequence). The CDR3 is 15 residues long. V lost 5 bases to trimming and J lost 0 bases; unmatched junction nucleotides: 5. DNA of the CDR3: TGTGCCAGCAGCGCGGGACAGGCGTACCAAGAGACCCAGTACTTC. This codes for CASSAGQAYQETQYF.

V and J are TRBV20-1 and TRBJ2-1; D is undetermined. Germline V gene sequence: CDR1 DFQATT, CDR2 SNEGSKA (reference sequence). This CDR3 comprises 11 residues. Trimming took 7 bases from V and 6 from J, leaving 10 bases between them. Written as DNA, the CDR3 is TGCAGTGAAGGTAGAGGCAATGAGCAGTTCTTC. Translating it yields CSEGRGNEQFF.

The genes are TRBV28 and TRBJ1-5, with a weak D call TRBD1 (5 bases). This CDR3 has 15 residues. The V and J ends lost 4 bases and 2 bases respectively, with 12 bases between them. Germline CDR1 and CDR2: MDHEN and SYDVKM. The DNA for the CDR3 is TGTGCCAGCAGTTCCCCCACGGGGGGCAATCAGCCCCAGCATTTT. This gives the protein CASSSPTGGNQPQHF.

This clone was counted between two and nine times. This chain uses TRBV4-1 with TRBJ2-2; 9 positions agree with TRBD1. V lost 1 base to trimming and J lost 2 bases; unmatched junction nucleotides: 5. Germline loops: CDR1 MGHRA, CDR2 YSYEKL. This CDR3 is 17 amino acids long. The CDR3 bases are TGCGCCAGCAGCCAAGGGGGACAGGGCCTCAACACCGGGGAGCTGTTTTTT. This codes for CASSQGGQGLNTGELFF.

This chain links TRBV5-4 with TRBJ1-1; 8 nucleotides align to TRBD1. Trimming cost V 2 bases and J 1 base; bases outside gene matches: 4. The CDR3 length is 15 residues. Germline V gives CDR1 SGHNT, CDR2 YYREEE (reference sequence). Written as DNA, the CDR3 is TGTGCCAGCAGCTTCTCGGACAGGGCGAACACTGAAGCTTTCTTT. Translation gives CASSFSDRANTEAFF. Full variable domain (missing parts from reference TRBV5-4 and TRBJ1-1): ETGVTQSPTHLIKTRGQQVTLRCSSQSGHNTVSWYQQALGQGPQFIFQYYREEENGRGNFPPRFSGLQFPNYSSELNVNALELDDSALYLCASSFSDRANTEAFFGQGTRLTVV.

This sequence joins TRBV2 and TRBJ2-5; 9 bases line up with TRBD2. The germline gives CDR1 SNHLY, CDR2 FYNNEI. V shed 4 bases and J 1 base; nucleotides not matched to a gene: 4. The CDR3 extends over 15 amino acids. CDR3 coding DNA: TGTGCCAGCAGTGGACAGCGGGGGGTCCAAGAGACCCAGTACTTC. Protein sequence: CASSGQRGVQETQYF.

The CDR3 bases are TGTGCCAGCAGCTTAGTGACAGCTAGCACAGATACGCAGTATTTT. Translating gives CASSLVTASTDTQYF. The J gene is TRBJ2-3, the V gene TRBV7-9; D might be TRBD1 (5 bases). The CDR3 consists of 15 residues. The ends were cut back, 1 base at V and 0 bases at J, with 8 bases in the middle. Germline V gene sequence: CDR1 SEHNR, CDR2 FQNEAQ (reference sequence).

V gene TRBV3-1 (or the pseudogene TRBV3-2) combines with J gene TRBJ2-1; D ambiguous. Germline CDR1 and CDR2: LGHDT and YNNKEL (reference sequence). Trimming took 1 base from V and 2 from J, leaving 9 bases between them. CDR3 size: 15 residues. For the CDR3, the DNA is TGTGCCAGCAGCCAAGGACTTTTCCCCTACAATGAGCAGTTCTTC. Translating gives CASSQGLFPYNEQFF.

The CDR3 loop is CASSQGGAGGGTDTQYF. The CDR3 region has the DNA TGCGCCAGCAGCCAAGGAGGGGCGGGGGGAGGCACAGATACGCAGTATTTT. The rearrangement links TRBV4-1 to TRBJ2-3; the match to TRBD2 covers 8 bases. V shed 1 base, J shed 1 base, and the junction held 7 bases outside the gene matches. The CDR3 contains 17 residues. Germline-derived CDR1 and CDR2 are MGHRA and YSYEKL.

The V call is TRBV6-5, the J call TRBJ2-7, with TRBD2 matching 12 bases. Trimming cost V 2 bases and J 4 bases; bases outside gene matches: 3. The CDR3 has 15 amino acids. Germline CDR1 MNHEY, CDR2 SVGAGI. The CDR3 here is CASSYTTSGGYEQYF. The CDR3 DNA sequence: TGTGCCAGCAGTTACACGACTAGCGGGGGTTACGAGCAGTACTTC.

This chain joins TRBV6-2 or TRBV6-3 and TRBJ2-3; 7 bases map to TRBD2. The germline CDR1 and CDR2 sequences are MNHEY and SVGEGT. The CDR3 spans 17 residues. Trimming took 5 bases from V and 3 from J; bases not matched to a gene: 14. The CDR3 loop is CASSRRGSGRTTDTQYF. The CDR3 DNA is TGTGCCAGCAGTCGTCGGGGTAGCGGGCGTACGACAGATACGCAGTATTTT.